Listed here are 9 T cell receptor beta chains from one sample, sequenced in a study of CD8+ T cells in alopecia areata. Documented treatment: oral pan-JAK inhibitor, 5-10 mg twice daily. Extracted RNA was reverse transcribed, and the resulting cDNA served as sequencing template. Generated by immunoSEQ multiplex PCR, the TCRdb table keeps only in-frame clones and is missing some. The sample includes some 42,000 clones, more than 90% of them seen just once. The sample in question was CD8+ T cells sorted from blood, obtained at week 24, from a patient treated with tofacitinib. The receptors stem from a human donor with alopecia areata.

The chain's CDR3 is CASSQDFTGHGYGYTF. CDR3 bases: TGTGCCAGCAGCCAAGATTTCACAGGGCATGGGTATGGCTACACCTTC. The V call is TRBV14, the J call TRBJ1-2; possibly TRBD1 for D (6 bases). The CDR3 is 16 residues long. Germline V lookup: CDR1 SGHDN, CDR2 FVKESK. Trimming removed 0 bases from V and 5 bases from J, with 16 bases in between.

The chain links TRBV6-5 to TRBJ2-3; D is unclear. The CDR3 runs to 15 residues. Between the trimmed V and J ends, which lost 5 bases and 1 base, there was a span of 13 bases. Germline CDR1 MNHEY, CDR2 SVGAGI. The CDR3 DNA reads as TGTGCCAGCAGTCCCCCCCCACTTGGCACAGATACGCAGTATTTT. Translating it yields CASSPPPLGTDTQYF.

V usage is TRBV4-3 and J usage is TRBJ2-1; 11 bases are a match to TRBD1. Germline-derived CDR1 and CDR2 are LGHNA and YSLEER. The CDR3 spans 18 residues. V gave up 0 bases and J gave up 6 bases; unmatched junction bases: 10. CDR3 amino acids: CASSQDRYRDRGGNEQFF. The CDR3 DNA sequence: TGCGCCAGCAGCCAAGATCGATACCGGGACAGGGGGGGCAATGAGCAGTTCTTC.

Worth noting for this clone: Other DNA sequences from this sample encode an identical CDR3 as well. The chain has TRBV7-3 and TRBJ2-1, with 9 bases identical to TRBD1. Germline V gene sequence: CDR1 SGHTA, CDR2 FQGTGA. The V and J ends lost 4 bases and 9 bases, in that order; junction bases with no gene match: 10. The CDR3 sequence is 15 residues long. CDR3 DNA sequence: TGTGCCAGCAGCTCAATGGGACAGGGTCCGCCTGAGCAGTTCTTC. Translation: CASSSMGQGPPEQFF.

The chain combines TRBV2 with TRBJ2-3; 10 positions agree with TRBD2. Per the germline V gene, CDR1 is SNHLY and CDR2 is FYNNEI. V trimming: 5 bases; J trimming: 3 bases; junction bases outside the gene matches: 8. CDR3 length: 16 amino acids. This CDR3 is CASSYIAGGWTDTQYF. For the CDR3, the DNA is TGTGCCAGCAGTTACATAGCGGGGGGTTGGACAGATACGCAGTATTTT.

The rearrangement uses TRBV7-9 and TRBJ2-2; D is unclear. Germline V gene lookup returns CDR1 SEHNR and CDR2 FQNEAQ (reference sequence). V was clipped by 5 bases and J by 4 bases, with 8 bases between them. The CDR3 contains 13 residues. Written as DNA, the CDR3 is TGTGCCAGCAGCCCACCCGGCACCGGGGAGCTGTTTTTT. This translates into CASSPPGTGELFF.

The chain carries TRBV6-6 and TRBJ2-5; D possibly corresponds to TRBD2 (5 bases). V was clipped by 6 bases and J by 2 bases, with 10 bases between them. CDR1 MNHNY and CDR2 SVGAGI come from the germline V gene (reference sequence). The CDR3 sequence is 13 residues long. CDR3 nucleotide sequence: TGTGCCAGCAGCCTCGGGGAACAAGAGACCCAGTACTTC. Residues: CASSLGEQETQYF.

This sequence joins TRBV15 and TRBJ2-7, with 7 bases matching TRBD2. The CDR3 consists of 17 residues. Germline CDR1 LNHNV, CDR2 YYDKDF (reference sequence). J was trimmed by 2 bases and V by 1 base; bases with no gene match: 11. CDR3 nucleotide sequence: TGTGCCACCAGCAGAGGATTGGTTGCGGGGGACGCCTACGAGCAGTACTTC. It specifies CATSRGLVAGDAYEQYF.

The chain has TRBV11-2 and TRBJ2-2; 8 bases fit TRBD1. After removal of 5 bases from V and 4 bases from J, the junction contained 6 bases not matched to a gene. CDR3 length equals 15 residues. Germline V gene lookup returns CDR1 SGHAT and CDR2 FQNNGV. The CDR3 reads CASSTGTGGTGELFF. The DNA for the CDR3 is TGTGCCAGCAGCACAGGGACAGGCGGCACCGGGGAGCTGTTTTTT.